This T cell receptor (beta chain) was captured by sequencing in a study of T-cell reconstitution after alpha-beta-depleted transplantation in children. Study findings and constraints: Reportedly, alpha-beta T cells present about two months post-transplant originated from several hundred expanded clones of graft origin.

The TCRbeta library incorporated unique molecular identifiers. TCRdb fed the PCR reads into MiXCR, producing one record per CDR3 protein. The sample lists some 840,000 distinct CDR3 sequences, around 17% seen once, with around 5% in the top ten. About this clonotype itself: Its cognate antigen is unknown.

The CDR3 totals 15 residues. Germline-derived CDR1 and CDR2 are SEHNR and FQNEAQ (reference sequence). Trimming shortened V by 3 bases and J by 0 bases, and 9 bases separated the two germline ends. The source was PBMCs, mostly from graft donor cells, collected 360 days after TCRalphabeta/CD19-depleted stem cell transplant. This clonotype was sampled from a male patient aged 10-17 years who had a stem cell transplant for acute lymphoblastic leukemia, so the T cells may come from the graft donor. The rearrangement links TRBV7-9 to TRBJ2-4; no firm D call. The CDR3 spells CASSFVPLAKNIQYF. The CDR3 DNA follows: TGTGCCAGCAGCTTTGTTCCATTAGCCAAAAACATTCAGTACTTC.